Shown below are 26 T cell receptor beta chains from a single sample sequenced in a study of beta chain features in type 1 diabetes. Reverse transcription of all isolated RNA meant that expressed TCRB transcripts were sequenced. The assay was immunoSEQ multiplex PCR, and TCRdb's table has in-frame clones only and misses some. The repertoire includes more than 300,000 clones, about 15% of them detected once, and about 0.019% sits in the top ten. Sequencing was performed on naive CD4+ T cells from blood. These receptors were collected from a woman aged 18-29 years in good health.

J is TRBJ2-5 and V is TRBV5-4, with 7 positions matching TRBD1. V dropped 4 bases and J dropped 3; count of bases not matched to a gene: 9. CDR3 length equals 15 residues. Looked up from germline, CDR1 is SGHNT and CDR2 is YYREEE (reference sequence). The chain's CDR3 is CASSRDQTGKETQYF. Here the CDR3 DNA reads TGTGCCAGCAGCCGGGACCAGACAGGGAAAGAGACCCAGTACTTC. The full variable domain, completed using reference TRBV5-4 and TRBJ2-5, is ETGVTQSPTHLIKTRGQQVTLRCSSQSGHNTVSWYQQALGQGPQFIFQYYREEENGRGNFPPRFSGLQFPNYSSELNVNALELDDSALYLCASSRDQTGKETQYFGPGTRLLVL.

V is TRBV18 and J is TRBJ2-7; D ambiguous. CDR1 and CDR2 from the germline V gene are KGHSH and LQKENI. CDR3 length equals 11 residues. Trimming cost V 6 bases and J 2 bases, with 5 bases left between them. The chain's CDR3 is CASSSTYEQYF. CDR3 nucleotides: TGTGCCAGCTCTTCCACCTACGAGCAGTACTTC.

This chain joins TRBV15 and TRBJ2-1, with D possibly matching TRBD2 (5 bases). Germline loops: CDR1 LNHNV, CDR2 YYDKDF (reference sequence). The CDR3 totals 15 residues. The ends were cut back, 8 bases at V and 2 bases at J, with 16 bases in the middle. Written as DNA, the CDR3 is TGTGCCACCCAGGACTGGGAACGACCCTACAATGAGCAGTTCTTC. Translated: CATQDWERPYNEQFF.

This clone has a single count. The chain combines TRBV5-4 with TRBJ2-1; the match to TRBD2 covers 7 bases. This CDR3 has 16 amino acids. Trimming at V came to 3 bases and at J to 4 bases, leaving 10 bases not matched to a gene. The germline V gene encodes CDR1 SGHNT and CDR2 YYREEE (reference sequence). The DNA for the CDR3 is TGTGCCAGCAGCTGGGGACCAGGGAGGGCTTACAATGAGCAGTTCTTC. It codes for CASSWGPGRAYNEQFF.

This clone was found a few times. V gene TRBV7-3 combines with J gene TRBJ2-1; 9 bases align to TRBD2. Germline V lookup: CDR1 SGHTA, CDR2 FQGTGA. The CDR3 is 19 residues long. V trimming: 1 base; J trimming: 1 base; junction bases outside the gene matches: 11. The CDR3 nucleotides read TGTGCCAGCAGCTTAAAACAGCGGGAGGCCTCACCTTCCTACAATGAGCAGTTCTTC. Residues: CASSLKQREASPSYNEQFF.

This clone was counted between two and nine times. The chain uses TRBV5-1 and TRBJ2-6; TRBD1 aligns across 10 bases. The V segment lost 4 bases and the J segment 0 bases; nucleotides outside the gene matches: 7. The CDR3 is 18 amino acids. CDR1 SGHRS and CDR2 YFSETQ come from the germline V gene. The CDR3 sequence is CASSTGTGDLSGANVLTF. The CDR3 nucleotides are TGCGCCAGCAGCACGGGGACAGGGGACCTCTCTGGGGCCAACGTCCTGACTTTC.

CDR3 in DNA: TGTGCCAGCAGTCCCTGGACAGGACTCTATGGCTACACCTTC. This sequence encodes CASSPWTGLYGYTF. The V gene is TRBV27, the J gene TRBJ1-2; 7 nucleotides agree with TRBD1. The CDR3 covers 14 residues. V lost 5 bases to trimming and J lost 4 bases; unmatched junction nucleotides: 7. The germline gives CDR1 MNHEY, CDR2 SMNVEV (reference sequence).

The chain combines TRBV2 with TRBJ2-7, with D perhaps matching TRBD1 (6 bases). Trimming took off 10 bases at V and 4 bases at J, with 20 bases between the two ends. This CDR3 contains 14 residues. The germline V gene has CDR1 SNHLY and CDR2 FYNNEI. In DNA form, the CDR3 reads TGTGCCACCAAGTCAGGGGTAGGTCGATACGAGCAGTACTTC. Amino acid sequence: CATKSGVGRYEQYF.

In this sample, this clone turned up a few times. The chain has TRBV7-9 and TRBJ1-1; weak D call: TRBD1 (5 bases). Germline CDR1 reads SEHNR; CDR2 reads FQNEAQ (reference sequence). This CDR3 has 13 residues. Trimming pared 2 bases from V and 4 bases from J, leaving 8 bases between. CDR3 nucleotides: TGTGCCAGCAGCTTAAGGGGCGGCACTGAAGCTTTCTTT. Residues: CASSLRGGTEAFF.

This clone was recorded a few times. CDR3 residues: CASSPKAGGGHEQYF. DNA for the CDR3: TGTGCCAGCAGTCCCAAAGCGGGAGGAGGCCACGAGCAGTACTTC. The chain combines TRBV4-2 with TRBJ2-7; 9 nucleotides align to TRBD2. Losses at the gene ends were 6 bases for V and 5 bases for J; bases not matched to a gene: 11. Looked up from germline, CDR1 is LGHNA and CDR2 is YNFKEQ. CDR3 length: 15 amino acids.

The CDR3 here is CASQKQELYEQYF. Written as DNA, the CDR3 is TGTGCCAGCCAAAAGCAAGAACTCTACGAGCAGTACTTC. This chain connects TRBV5-6 to TRBJ2-7; D gene ambiguous. The CDR3 is 13 amino acids. Germline V lookup: CDR1 SGHDT, CDR2 YYEEEE. The V end was cut by 7 bases, the J end by 3 bases, with 14 bases between. The full variable domain, rest sourced from reference TRBV5-6 and TRBJ2-7, is DAGVTQSPTHLIKTRGQQVTLRCSPKSGHDTVSWYQQALGQGPQFIFQYYEEEERQRGNFPDRFSGHQFPNYSSELNVNALLLGDSALYLCASQKQELYEQYFGPGTRLTVT.

The V gene is TRBV5-6, the J gene TRBJ2-1, with a tentative D call TRBD2 (5 bases). The CDR3 is 15 amino acids. V lost 4 bases and J lost 7, with 18 bases in between. Germline CDR1 is SGHDT and CDR2 is YYEEEE. The CDR3 region has the DNA TGTGCCAGCAGCCCTGACCCGGACTGGGTTAATGAGCAGTTCTTC. Translation gives CASSPDPDWVNEQFF.

This clone was recorded a few times. The chain employs TRBV14 and TRBJ2-1, with D perhaps matching TRBD2 (5 bases). Germline assignment: CDR1 SGHDN and CDR2 FVKESK. The CDR3 spans 17 residues. V lost 0 bases, J lost 3 bases, and 15 bases lay in between. This chain's CDR3 is CASSQDQERIDYNEQFF. DNA for the CDR3: TGTGCCAGCAGCCAAGATCAAGAGCGGATTGACTACAATGAGCAGTTCTTC.

A few counts support this clone. The chain has TRBV30 and TRBJ2-1, with 10 bases that match TRBD2. CDR1 is GTSNPN and CDR2 is SVGIG in the germline V gene (reference sequence). There are 13 residues in the CDR3. Germline trimming cut 4 bases from V and 4 bases from J; bases unmatched to any gene: 1. As DNA, the CDR3 is TGTGCCTGGACTAGCGGGGGTTACAATGAGCAGTTCTTC. This translates into CAWTSGGYNEQFF.

The chain is built from TRBV2 and TRBJ2-7; a weak D match, TRBD1 (6 bases). This CDR3 spans 14 amino acids. Trimming cost V 3 bases and J 1 base, with 10 bases left between them. CDR1 and CDR2 from the germline V gene are SNHLY and FYNNEI. CDR3 bases: TGTGCCAGCAGTGATCAGGGGCTATCCTACGAGCAGTACTTC. Translation gives CASSDQGLSYEQYF.

Only a few counts were recorded for this clone. The J gene is TRBJ1-5, the V gene TRBV9; TRBD1 matches at 10 bases. This CDR3 has 14 residues. Germline V lookup: CDR1 SGDLS, CDR2 YYNGEE. With V trimmed by 3 bases and J by 7 bases, 4 bases remained unmatched. The DNA for the CDR3 is TGTGCCAGCAGCGCGGGACAGGGGTTCCAGCCCCAGCATTTT. This translates into CASSAGQGFQPQHF.

The chain joins TRBV18 to TRBJ1-2; 8 nucleotides match TRBD1. The CDR3 spans 17 residues. The V gene's germline CDR1 is KGHSH and CDR2 LQKENI. Trimming cost V 1 base and J 3 bases; bases outside gene matches: 10. In DNA form, the CDR3 reads TGTGCCAGCTCACCACTATCATCAGGGGGCCCCGACTATGGCTACACCTTC. Translated: CASSPLSSGGPDYGYTF.

A few counts support this clone. This chain's CDR3 is CASSLIIASAYNEQFF. CDR3 coding DNA: TGTGCCAGCAGCTTGATAATAGCTAGCGCTTACAATGAGCAGTTCTTC. The J gene is TRBJ2-1, the V gene TRBV7-9, with TRBD2 as a possible D gene (6 bases). The CDR3 runs 16 residues. Germline V gene sequence: CDR1 SEHNR, CDR2 FQNEAQ (reference sequence). Trimming took 3 bases from V and 4 from J, leaving 16 bases between them. Variable domain in full (rest from reference TRBV7-9 and TRBJ2-1): DTGVSQNPRHKITKRGQNVTFRCDPISEHNRLYWYRQTLGQGPEFLTYFQNEAQLEKSRLLSDRFSAERPKGSFSTLEIQRTEQGDSAMYLCASSLIIASAYNEQFFGPGTRLTVL.

The table lists this clone with a few counts. The genes are TRBV29-1 and TRBJ2-7; possible D gene TRBD2, 6 bases. CDR3 length equals 15 residues. Germline loops: CDR1 SQVTM, CDR2 ANQGSEA. V lost 4 bases and J lost 7, with 23 bases in between. The CDR3 DNA is TGCAGCGTTGCCCCTTGGGGGGTCCGGTCGGGGGAGCAGTACTTC. This encodes CSVAPWGVRSGEQYF.

Of note for this clone: The same CDR3 arises from other DNA sequences in this sample as well. The genes are TRBV30 and TRBJ2-5; tentative D call: TRBD2 (5 bases). Germline loops: CDR1 GTSNPN, CDR2 SVGIG (reference sequence). With 0 bases removed from V and 4 bases from J, the gap between germline ends came to 6 bases. The CDR3 runs to 12 residues. CDR3 nucleotide sequence: TGTGCCTGGAGTGTACGGGGAGAGACCCAGTACTTC. Amino acid sequence: CAWSVRGETQYF.

Of note for this clone: Other DNA sequences in this sample translate to the same CDR3. The rearrangement links TRBV28 to TRBJ2-1, with 10 bases lining up with TRBD2. The germline V gene encodes CDR1 MDHEN and CDR2 SYDVKM. V was clipped by 4 bases and J by 1 base; unmatched bases: 4. CDR3 length: 16 amino acids. The CDR3: CASSSPTSGSYNEQFF. In nucleotides, the CDR3 is TGTGCCAGCAGTTCCCCGACTAGCGGGTCCTACAATGAGCAGTTCTTC.

This clone has only a few counts. V is TRBV5-1 and J is TRBJ2-1, with D unclear. V lost 1 base, J lost 4 bases, and 6 bases lay in between. The length of the CDR3 is 13 residues. Germline CDR1 reads SGHRS; CDR2 reads YFSETQ. The CDR3 bases are TGCGCCAGCAGCTTGCCGGGTTACAATGAGCAGTTCTTC. It translates to CASSLPGYNEQFF.

This clone was detected only a few times. The sample holds other DNA sequences that translate to the same CDR3. This chain links TRBV9 with TRBJ1-1; D not resolved. V lost 3 bases and J 1 base, leaving 7 bases between the germline ends. The CDR3 has 13 amino acids. Germline loops: CDR1 SGDLS, CDR2 YYNGEE. CDR3 DNA sequence: TGTGCCAGCAGCGCGAGAGGGAACACTGAAGCTTTCTTT. Translated, it gives CASSARGNTEAFF.

The chain employs TRBV28 and TRBJ2-1; 8 nucleotides line up with TRBD2. The CDR3 covers 16 residues. After removal of 5 bases from V and 9 bases from J, the junction contained 15 bases not matched to a gene. Germline V gene sequence: CDR1 MDHEN, CDR2 SYDVKM. The DNA for the CDR3 is TGTGCCAGCAGTGAGAGAGCCGGGAGGGCCGCGAGTGAGCAGTTCTTC. It translates to CASSERAGRAASEQFF.

This clone turned up a few times. The chain links TRBV25-1 to TRBJ1-1, with 7 bases fitting TRBD1. The CDR3 consists of 13 residues. The V gene end was trimmed by 7 bases and the J gene end by 4 bases; junction bases not matched to a gene: 6. CDR1 MGHDK and CDR2 SYGVNS come from the germline V gene. The CDR3 bases are TGTGCCAGCACCCGGGACAGATCCACTGAAGCTTTCTTT. This translates into CASTRDRSTEAFF.

This clone was seen more than once but under ten times. The chain has TRBV15 and TRBJ2-1, with a weak D call TRBD2 (5 bases). This CDR3 has 16 residues. Germline CDR1 and CDR2: LNHNV and YYDKDF (reference sequence). V was cut by 0 bases and J by 2 bases, with 11 bases left in between. CDR3 region: CATSRDVAPTYNEQFF. CDR3 coding DNA: TGTGCCACCAGCAGAGATGTAGCGCCTACCTACAATGAGCAGTTCTTC.